What follows are 20 T cell receptor beta chains derived from one specimen sequenced in a study of early T cells in non-severe SARS-CoV-2 infection. TCRdb called the 5' RACE reads again in MiXCR, with one record for every CDR3 protein. The sample records roughly 56,000 distinct CDR3 sequences, approximately 8% being singletons. Sequencing input: whole blood. Receptors were obtained from an adult who was a healthcare worker with PCR-confirmed SARS-CoV-2 infection or an uninfected control (not recorded which).

The sample holds many counts of this clonotype. The chain couples TRBV20-1 to TRBJ2-3, with 7 bases aligning to TRBD2. Per germline, CDR1 DFQATT and CDR2 SNEGSKA (reference sequence). The junction had 5 bases not matched to a gene; V was cut back by 4 bases and J by 1 base. The CDR3 extends over 14 amino acids. CDR3 loop: CSAIERGRTDTQYF. CDR3 coding DNA: TGCAGTGCTATAGAGCGGGGCCGCACAGATACGCAGTATTTT.

The table lists this clonotype with a few counts. The chain has TRBV9 and TRBJ2-3; 11 bases align to TRBD1. The CDR3 covers 15 residues. J lost 5 bases, V lost 0 bases, and 2 bases had no gene match. The germline V gene has CDR1 SGDLS and CDR2 YYNGEE. CDR3 coding DNA: TGTGCCAGCAGCGTAGGGACAGGGGGCGTAGATACGCAGTATTTT. Residues: CASSVGTGGVDTQYF.

This clonotype was picked up many times. The rearrangement links TRBV12-3 or TRBV12-4 to TRBJ2-1; D is uncertain. Trimming took 5 bases from V and 2 from J, leaving 10 bases between them. The length of the CDR3 is 14 residues. The DNA for the CDR3 is TGTGCCAGCAGTCCGTCCCGCACCTACAATGAGCAGTTCTTC. Its protein product is CASSPSRTYNEQFF.

V and J are TRBV28 and TRBJ2-7; no firm D call. This CDR3 is 12 amino acids long. V lost 3 bases and J 0 bases, leaving 3 bases between the germline ends. Germline lookup yields CDR1 MDHEN and CDR2 SYDVKM. The chain's CDR3 is CASSLSSYEQYF. CDR3 DNA: TGTGCCAGCAGTTTGAGCTCCTACGAGCAGTACTTC. Variable domain in full (rest from reference TRBV28 and TRBJ2-7): DVKVTQSSRYLVKRTGEKVFLECVQDMDHENMFWYRQDPGLGLRLIYFSYDVKMKEKGDIPEGYSVSREKKERFSLILESASTNQTSMYLCASSLSSYEQYFGPGTRLTVT.

V is TRBV7-9 and J is TRBJ2-3; 9 positions agree with TRBD1. Germline V gene data show CDR1 as SEHNR and CDR2 as FQNEAQ (reference sequence). The V gene end was trimmed by 7 bases and the J gene end by 0 bases; junction bases not matched to a gene: 8. This CDR3 contains 16 residues. CDR3 region: CASTEQGARSTDTQYF. DNA for the CDR3: TGTGCCAGCACCGAACAGGGGGCGAGGAGCACAGATACGCAGTATTTT.

This clonotype has more than one count but fewer than ten. The rearrangement uses TRBV18 and TRBJ1-1; D is unresolved. CDR1 KGHSH and CDR2 LQKENI come from the germline V gene. There are 14 residues in the CDR3. Trimming took off 2 bases at V and 1 base at J, with 8 bases between the two ends. The CDR3 region has the DNA TGTGCCAGCTCACCATGGACCGAGAACACTGAAGCTTTCTTT. It codes for CASSPWTENTEAFF. Based on the CDR3 plus reference TRBV18 and TRBJ1-1, the full variable domain is NAGVMQNPRHLVRRRGQEARLRCSPMKGHSHVYWYRQLPEEGLKFMVYLQKENIIDESGMPKERFSAEFPKEGPSILRIQQVVRGDSAAYFCASSPWTENTEAFFGQGTRLTVV.

The table lists this clonotype with many counts. CDR3 amino acids: CASSKKTSGAGEQYF. CDR3 bases: TGTGCCAGCAGTAAAAAGACTAGCGGGGCGGGGGAGCAGTACTTC. V is TRBV7-2 and J is TRBJ2-7, with 11 positions matching TRBD2. This CDR3 is built from 15 residues. CDR1 is SGHTA and CDR2 is FQGNSA in the germline V gene. J gave up 7 bases and V 6 bases, and 11 bases lay outside the gene matches.

In this sample, this clonotype turned up a few times. The chain employs TRBV12-3 or TRBV12-4 and TRBJ2-4, with TRBD2 as a possible D gene (7 bases). CDR3 length equals 17 residues. V lost 7 bases and J 0 bases, leaving 19 bases between the germline ends. The CDR3 bases are TGTGCCAGCACCCCTTTGAGGGAGGGGGTAGCCAAAAACATTCAGTACTTC. This encodes CASTPLREGVAKNIQYF.

This clonotype was seen at least ten times. The genes are TRBV10-3 and TRBJ2-7; a weak D match, TRBD1 (6 bases). V lost 7 bases to trimming and J lost 7 bases, with 17 bases between them. The CDR3 is made up of 13 amino acids. Germline CDR1 ENHRY, CDR2 SYGVKD. The CDR3 coding sequence is TGTGCCATCACACGACAGGCGGAGATGGAGCAGTACTTC. Translated: CAITRQAEMEQYF.

This sequence joins TRBV27 and TRBJ2-6; 9 bases line up with TRBD1. Trimming took 6 bases from V and 0 from J; bases not matched to a gene: 9. The germline V gene encodes CDR1 MNHEY and CDR2 SMNVEV (reference sequence). The length of the CDR3 is 18 residues. The chain's CDR3 is CASRGNRGQFSGANVLTF. CDR3 bases: TGTGCCAGCAGGGGGAACAGGGGGCAATTCTCTGGGGCCAACGTCCTGACTTTC.

This chain links TRBV19 with TRBJ2-2; tentative D call: TRBD1 (6 bases). The CDR3 sequence is 17 residues long. Germline CDR1 LNHDA, CDR2 SQIVND (reference sequence). Trimming removed 5 bases from V and 4 bases from J, with 20 bases in between. The CDR3 spells CASSPLPGTRSTGELFF. The CDR3 nucleotides are TGTGCCAGTAGTCCCTTACCCGGGACAAGAAGCACCGGGGAGCTGTTTTTT.

The rearrangement joins TRBV2 to TRBJ2-1, with TRBD2 matching 8 bases. Germline CDR1 reads SNHLY; CDR2 reads FYNNEI. The CDR3 extends over 15 amino acids. The junction had 7 bases not matched to a gene; V was cut back by 4 bases and J by 5 bases. The CDR3 DNA is TGTGCCAGCAGTGTGGATCGGGGGGGGAACAATGAGCAGTTCTTC. Protein: CASSVDRGGNNEQFF.

This clonotype has at least ten counts. The rearrangement uses TRBV20-1 and TRBJ2-2; D perhaps matches TRBD2 (5 bases). The length of the CDR3 is 13 residues. V lost 3 bases, J lost 5 bases, and 10 bases lay in between. Germline values: CDR1 DFQATT, CDR2 SNEGSKA (reference sequence). The CDR3 spells CSASPTGTGELFF. The CDR3 nucleotides are TGCAGTGCTAGCCCGACGGGGACCGGGGAGCTGTTTTTT.

This clonotype was found a few times. The chain recombines TRBV5-1 with TRBJ2-5, with D possibly TRBD2 on 6 matching bases. With 1 base removed from V and 0 bases from J, the gap between germline ends came to 13 bases. The CDR3 is 16 residues long. In germline, CDR1 is SGHRS, CDR2 YFSETQ. The CDR3 loop is CASSLIGGGDQETQYF. The CDR3 region has the DNA TGCGCCAGCAGCTTGATCGGGGGAGGAGACCAAGAGACCCAGTACTTC.

This clonotype was observed many times. The rearrangement links TRBV29-1 to TRBJ2-7; the match to TRBD2 covers 8 bases. Germline loops: CDR1 SQVTM, CDR2 ANQGSEA. This CDR3 has 14 residues. J was trimmed by 3 bases and V by 3 bases; bases with no gene match: 7. As DNA, the CDR3 is TGCAGCGTTGATGGCAGCGGGGGACTCTACGAGCAGTACTTC. The encoded protein is CSVDGSGGLYEQYF.

This clonotype was recorded many times. V is TRBV29-1 and J is TRBJ2-7; TRBD2 might be the D (5 bases). V lost 6 bases to trimming and J lost 4 bases, with 10 bases between them. Germline V lookup: CDR1 SQVTM, CDR2 ANQGSEA. The CDR3 contains 11 residues. CDR3 region: CSVATSYEQYF. In nucleotides, the CDR3 is TGCAGCGTCGCAACTAGTTACGAGCAGTACTTC.

The V gene is TRBV10-1, the J gene TRBJ2-7; 13 bases line up with TRBD2. Trimming took 3 bases from V and 4 from J; bases not matched to a gene: 3. Germline V gene sequence: CDR1 WNHNN, CDR2 SYGVQD (reference sequence). This CDR3 region has 15 residues. The CDR3, as DNA: TGCGCCAGCAGTGAACGGACTAGCGGGGGTTACGAGCAGTACTTC. Protein: CASSERTSGGYEQYF.

The J gene is TRBJ1-1, the V gene TRBV6-4, with D hard to call. Looked up from germline, CDR1 is MRHNA and CDR2 is SNTAGT. V lost 3 bases and J 1 base, leaving 9 bases between the germline ends. The CDR3 totals 14 residues. The CDR3 DNA reads TGTGCCAGCAGTGAGGGTCGCGAGAACACTGAAGCTTTCTTT. It translates to CASSEGRENTEAFF.

This clonotype was counted many times. The V and J genes are TRBV12-3 or TRBV12-4 and TRBJ1-1; no clear D gene. The V gene lost 2 bases and the J gene lost 1 base, with 5 bases spanning the gap. This CDR3 comprises 13 residues. CDR3 protein: CASSLQANTEAFF. DNA for the CDR3: TGTGCCAGCAGTTTACAGGCGAACACTGAAGCTTTCTTT.

The rearrangement links TRBV13 to TRBJ2-1; a weak D match, TRBD2 (5 bases). Trimming stripped 5 bases from V and 6 bases from J, with 20 bases between. Germline CDR1 reads PRHDT; CDR2 reads FYEKMQ (reference sequence). The CDR3 consists of 16 residues. As DNA, the CDR3 is TGTGCCAGCAGCAGATACTCGGGAATTGCCTTCAATGAGCAGTTCTTC. This translates into CASSRYSGIAFNEQFF.